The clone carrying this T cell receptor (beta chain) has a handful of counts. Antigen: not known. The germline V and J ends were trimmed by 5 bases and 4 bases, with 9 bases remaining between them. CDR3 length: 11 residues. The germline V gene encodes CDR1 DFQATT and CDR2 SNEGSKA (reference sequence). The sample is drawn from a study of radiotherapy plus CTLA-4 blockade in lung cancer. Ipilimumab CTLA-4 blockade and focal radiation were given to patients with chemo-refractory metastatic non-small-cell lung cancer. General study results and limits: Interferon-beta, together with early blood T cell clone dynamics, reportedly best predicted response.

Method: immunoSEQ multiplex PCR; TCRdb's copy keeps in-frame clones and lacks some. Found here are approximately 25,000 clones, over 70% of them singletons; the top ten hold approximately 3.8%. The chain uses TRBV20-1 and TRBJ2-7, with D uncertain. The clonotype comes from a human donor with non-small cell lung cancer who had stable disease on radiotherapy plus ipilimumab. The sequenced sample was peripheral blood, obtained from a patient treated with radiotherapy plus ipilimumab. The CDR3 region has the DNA TGCAGTGCTGGAAGCCTTTACGAGCAGTACTTC. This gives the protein CSAGSLYEQYF.